Listed here is a single T cell receptor beta chain. The sample belongs to a study of blood T cell repertoires in COVID-19. Looked up from germline, CDR1 is SGHTS and CDR2 is YDEGEE. This CDR3 has 16 residues. Trimming took 0 bases from V and 2 from J, leaving 12 bases between them. Clones were read by immunoSEQ multiplex PCR, and TCRdb kept only the in-frame ones, dropping some. The repertoire holds hundreds of thousands of clones, with approximately 84% as singletons. Sequenced material: PBMCs or T cells enriched from blood (not recorded which). This TCR was recovered from a man younger than 30 who had recovered from COVID-19. V gene TRBV5-8 combines with J gene TRBJ1-5; D is uncertain. DNA for the CDR3: TGTGCCAGCAGCTTGGGGGGAGGAGCGGGCAATCAGCCCCAGCATTTT. This sequence encodes CASSLGGGAGNQPQHF. Variable domain in full (rest from reference TRBV5-8 and TRBJ1-5): EAGVTQSPTHLIKTRGQQATLRCSPISGHTSVYWYQQALGLGLQFLLWYDEGEERNRGNFPPRFSGRQFPNYSSELNVNALELEDSALYLCASSLGGGAGNQPQHFGDGTRLSIL.